This TCR beta chain was profiled in a study of OX40 agonist ivuxolimab in advanced cancers. Study information: The patients got ivuxolimab, which is an agonistic anti-OX40 (CD134) antibody. Checkpoint inhibitors had been given previously to about 40% of patients.

Looked up from germline, CDR1 is SGHTA and CDR2 is FQGNSA. The CDR3 consists of 15 residues. Trimming took 2 bases from V and 4 from J; bases not matched to a gene: 4. Comment on this clone: Its antigen is as yet unknown.

Findings and caveats of the study: In the 0.1-3.0 mg/kg groups, partial responders showed among the lowest expansion.

Generated by immunoSEQ multiplex PCR, the TCRdb table keeps only in-frame clones and is missing some. Here the sample spans 25,000 to 35,000 clones, less than 90% being singletons. Sample: CD4+ or CD8+ T cells sorted from blood, taken in a trial of the OX40 agonist ivuxolimab. The V call is TRBV7-2, the J call TRBJ1-3; 8 bases match TRBD1. The TCR originated in an adult with an advanced solid tumor such as melanoma, head and neck, liver or kidney cancer. The CDR3 sequence: CASSLTGGLGNTIYF. CDR3 in DNA: TGTGCCAGCAGCTTAACAGGGGGACTCGGAAACACCATATATTTT. Full variable domain (missing parts from reference TRBV7-2 and TRBJ1-3): GAGVSQSPSNKVTEKGKDVELRCDPISGHTALYWYRQSLGQGLEFLIYFQGNSAPDKSGLPSDRFSAERTGGSVSTLTIQRTQQEDSAVYLCASSLTGGLGNTIYFGEGSWLTVV.